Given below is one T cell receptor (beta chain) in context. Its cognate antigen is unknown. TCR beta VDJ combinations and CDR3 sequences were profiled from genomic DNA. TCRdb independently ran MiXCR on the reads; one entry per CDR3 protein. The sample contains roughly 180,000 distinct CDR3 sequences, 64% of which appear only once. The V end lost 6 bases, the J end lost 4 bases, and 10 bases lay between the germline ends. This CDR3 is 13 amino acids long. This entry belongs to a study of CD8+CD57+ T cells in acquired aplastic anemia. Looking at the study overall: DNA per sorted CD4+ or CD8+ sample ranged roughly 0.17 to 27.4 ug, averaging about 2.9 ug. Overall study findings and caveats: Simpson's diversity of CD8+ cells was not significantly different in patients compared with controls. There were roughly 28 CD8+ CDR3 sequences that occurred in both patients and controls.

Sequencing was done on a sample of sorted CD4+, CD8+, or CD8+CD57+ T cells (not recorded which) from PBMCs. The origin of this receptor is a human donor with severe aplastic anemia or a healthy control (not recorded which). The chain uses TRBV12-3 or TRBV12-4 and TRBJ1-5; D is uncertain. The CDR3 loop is CASSRTENQPQHF. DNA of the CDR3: TGTGCCAGCAGCCGGACGGAGAATCAGCCCCAGCATTTT.